The 5 T cell receptor beta chains presented below share a single source sample, sequenced in a study of cytomegalovirus exposure and HLA in healthy donors (dated by TCRdb to 2017 to 2019). Preparation of the library involved the immunoSEQ multiplex PCR assay. A mixture of 60 forward primers for TCR Vbeta segments and 13 reverse primers for TCR Jbeta segments was used in the multiplex PCR. What TCRdb holds here is the immuneACCESS table cut down to in-frame rearrangements. Part of the clones is not present; checked against another copy, under half of the missing clones reflect an unresolved V gene, and the others are unexplained. The sample table shows under 200,000 clones, and roughly 84% are seen once. The top ten hold 1.5% to 2.5% of the sample. Sequencing was carried out using PBMCs. These receptors all stem from a young man in good health and CMV-seronegative.

The chain uses TRBV2 and TRBJ1-4; the match to TRBD1 covers 8 bases. This CDR3 spans 13 amino acids. CDR1 and CDR2 (germline): SNHLY, FYNNEI. J was trimmed by 8 bases and V by 6 bases; bases with no gene match: 5. DNA of the CDR3: TGTGCCAGCAGCGGACAGGGCGGAGAAAAACTGTTTTTT. Its translation is CASSGQGGEKLFF.

This clone was seen more than once but under ten times. The rearrangement uses TRBV27 and TRBJ1-2; a weak D match, TRBD1 (6 bases). The length of the CDR3 is 13 residues. Trimming shortened V by 10 bases and J by 6 bases, and 18 bases separated the two germline ends. Germline CDR1 reads MNHEY; CDR2 reads SMNVEV (reference sequence). The CDR3, as DNA: TGTGCCACCGGACGAAAGGACAGTGATGGCTACACCTTC. Residues: CATGRKDSDGYTF.

In nucleotides, the CDR3 is TGTGCCAGCAGTTTAGGAGCAACTAATGAAAAACTGTTTTTT. Residues: CASSLGATNEKLFF. This rearrangement joins TRBV27 to TRBJ1-4, with D unresolved. This CDR3 has 14 amino acids. V was cut by 2 bases and J by 0 bases, with 4 bases left in between. CDR1 MNHEY and CDR2 SMNVEV come from the germline V gene (reference sequence).

The V call is TRBV7-8, the J call TRBJ1-2, with D tentatively TRBD1 (6 bases). The germline V gene has CDR1 SGHVS and CDR2 FQNEAQ. The V gene lost 5 bases and the J gene lost 3 bases, with 10 bases spanning the gap. This CDR3 region has 13 residues. Here the CDR3 reads CASSKQGYYGYTF. DNA for the CDR3: TGTGCCAGCAGCAAACAGGGCTACTATGGCTACACCTTC.

The CDR3 loop is CASSSDRGNEQFF. CDR3 DNA: TGTGCCAGCAGCTCGGACAGGGGGAATGAGCAGTTCTTC. V is TRBV7-2 and J is TRBJ2-1, with 10 positions matching TRBD1. Germline CDR1 and CDR2: SGHTA and FQGNSA. The CDR3 has 13 amino acids. V was pared by 4 bases and J by 7 bases, with 1 base of the junction left unmatched. The entire variable domain, with the rest obtained from reference TRBV7-2 and TRBJ2-1, is as follows: GAGVSQSPSNKVTEKGKDVELRCDPISGHTALYWYRQSLGQGLEFLIYFQGNSAPDKSGLPSDRFSAERTGGSVSTLTIQRTQQEDSAVYLCASSSDRGNEQFFGPGTRLTVL.